This TCR beta chain was observed in a study of CXCR3-negative and CXCR3-positive naive CD8 T cells. Study-wide results and caveats: The study found that naive CXCR3-negative and CXCR3-positive cells shared TRBV-TRBJ usage, while memory cells differed. In both naive subsets diversity was comparably high, whereas memory CD8+ cells showed much lower diversity. Researchers report that CXCR3-positive naive cells carry more hydrophobic TRB CDR3s than CXCR3-negative naive cells.

Note on this clonotype: Its antigen is currently unknown.

Naivety in CD8+ T cells corresponded to a CD45RO-CCR7+CD27+CD95- phenotype. Germline V gene sequence: CDR1 SEHNR, CDR2 FQNEAQ (reference sequence). This CDR3 has 12 residues. The study made its TRB cDNA libraries by 5' RACE, adding UMI labels. TCRdb reworked the 5' RACE reads into one entry per CDR3 protein, no DNA. The sample includes about 85,000 distinct CDR3 sequences. Material for sequencing was naive CXCR3+ CD8+ T cells from blood. Subset here: CD45RO-CCR7+CD27+CD95- naive CD8+ T cells expressing CXCR3 (TNR3+). The source of this sequence is a human donor in good health. Some clones in this sample may be carry-over from other donors' samples. The chain has TRBV7-9 and TRBJ1-1. This CDR3 is CASSLELPEAFF.